Reported below is one TCR beta chain. Its specificity is unknown. This record belongs to a study of CD8 T cells in ankylosing spondylitis. Findings of the study overall: There was reportedly significant enrichment of clones that were disease-linked in matched ankylosing spondylitis synovial fluid. A TCR beta motif of several highly homologous variants seemed to mark ankylosing spondylitis blood. CD8+ cells made up the disease-linked clones, which were relatively rare in peripheral blood.

CDR1 SGHDT and CDR2 YYEEEE come from the germline V gene. V lost 4 bases and J lost 5; bases outside the gene matches: 4. This CDR3 region has 14 residues. MiXCR, applied by TCRdb to the 5' RACE reads, yields one record per CDR3 protein. The table includes about 330,000 distinct CDR3 sequences, 7.5% to 9% detected once. Sequencing was performed on blood, either unsorted or a sorted T cell fraction (not recorded which). This TCR was recovered from a male donor with ankylosing spondylitis. V gene TRBV5-6 combines with J gene TRBJ2-5; 11 bases line up with TRBD1. Here the CDR3 DNA reads TGTGCCAGCAGCGAGGACAGGGGGCGTGAGACCCAGTACTTC. Translation: CASSEDRGRETQYF. Using reference TRBV5-6 and TRBJ2-5 for the parts outside the CDR3, the full variable domain is DAGVTQSPTHLIKTRGQQVTLRCSPKSGHDTVSWYQQALGQGPQFIFQYYEEEERQRGNFPDRFSGHQFPNYSSELNVNALLLGDSALYLCASSEDRGRETQYFGPGTRLLVL.